This entry features one T cell receptor (beta chain) sequence. In the authors' workflow: Reference gene primer amplification in the assay estimated nucleated cell counts. Profiling relied on immunoSEQ multiplex PCR, and the TCRdb table lists in-frame clones only, not all of them. V and J calls and clone size are given by that table; D and trimming were obtained from the DNA. The data contain about 150,000 clones, about 89% of them singletons. Between the trimmed V and J ends, which lost 4 bases and 10 bases, there was a span of 22 bases. Germline V gives CDR1 MNHEY, CDR2 SVGEGT. The CDR3 spans 15 residues. The record originates from a study of blood T cell repertoires in COVID-19. At the level of the study: Samples taken during acute and convalescent COVID-19 were collected in the United States, Italy and Spain. The cDNA or gDNA used as material had been derived from T cells, B-cell-depleted T cells, or PBMCs.

The specimen sequenced was peripheral blood. The chain carries TRBV6-2 or TRBV6-3 and TRBJ2-5, with a weak D call TRBD1 (7 bases). The TCR originated in a man aged 50 to 59 with acute or convalescent COVID-19. The CDR3 nucleotides read TGTGCCAGCAGTTCACAGGGGACTTTCAAGAGTGGCCAGTACTTC. It translates to CASSSQGTFKSGQYF.